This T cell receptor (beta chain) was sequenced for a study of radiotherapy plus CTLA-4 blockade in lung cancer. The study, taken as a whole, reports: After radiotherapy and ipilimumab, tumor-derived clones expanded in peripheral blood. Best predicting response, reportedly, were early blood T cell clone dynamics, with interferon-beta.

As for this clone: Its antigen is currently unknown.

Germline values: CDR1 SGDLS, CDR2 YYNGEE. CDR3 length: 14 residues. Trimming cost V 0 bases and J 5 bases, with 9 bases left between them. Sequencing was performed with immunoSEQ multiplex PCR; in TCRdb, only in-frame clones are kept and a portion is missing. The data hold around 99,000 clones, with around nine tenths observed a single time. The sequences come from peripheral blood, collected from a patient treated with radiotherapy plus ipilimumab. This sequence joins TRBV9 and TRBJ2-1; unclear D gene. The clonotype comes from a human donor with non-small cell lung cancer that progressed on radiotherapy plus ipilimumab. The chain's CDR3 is CASSVATQNNEQFF. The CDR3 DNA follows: TGTGCCAGCAGCGTAGCTACCCAGAACAATGAGCAGTTCTTC.